These 28 T cell receptor beta chains came from one sample sequenced in a study of T cell responses to AZD1222 COVID-19 vaccine. Some clones are missing from TCRdb's copy, which holds only in-frame ones; the method was immunoSEQ multiplex PCR. Here the sample spans approximately 140,000 clones, roughly nine tenths being singletons. This specimen was peripheral blood, taken 28 days after the second AZD1222 dose. These receptors came from an adult who received the AZD1222 COVID-19 vaccine.

The chain carries TRBV2 and TRBJ2-1, with TRBD2 matching 9 bases. This CDR3 is built from 15 residues. V lost 4 bases and J lost 8; bases outside the gene matches: 9. Germline CDR1 and CDR2: SNHLY and FYNNEI. The CDR3 DNA reads TGTGCCAGCAGTGTTAGCGGGAGTGGGATCGATGAGCAGTTCTTC. This translates into CASSVSGSGIDEQFF.

The chain links TRBV28 to TRBJ1-1, with D unclear. CDR1 is MDHEN, CDR2 SYDVKM, per germline. Deletions cut 4 bases from V and 5 bases from J, with 17 bases between. The CDR3 is made up of 15 amino acids. The CDR3: CASSSPPRGWTEAFF. CDR3 coding DNA: TGTGCCAGCAGTTCCCCCCCCCGGGGTTGGACTGAAGCTTTCTTT.

This chain connects TRBV11-3 to TRBJ1-1; D is possibly TRBD1 (6 bases). CDR3 size: 13 residues. Germline assignment: CDR1 SGHNT and CDR2 YENEEA. Trimming pared 3 bases from V and 2 bases from J, leaving 7 bases between. CDR3 nucleotide sequence: TGTGCCAGCAGCTTGGGACATAACACTGAAGCTTTCTTT. It translates to CASSLGHNTEAFF.

The chain links TRBV19 to TRBJ1-2; 8 positions match TRBD1. This CDR3 has 14 residues. From germline, CDR1 is LNHDA and CDR2 SQIVND (reference sequence). V trimming: 3 bases; J trimming: 4 bases; junction bases outside the gene matches: 4. CDR3 protein: CASSMDRASYGYTF. CDR3 DNA: TGTGCCAGTAGTATGGACAGGGCCTCCTATGGCTACACCTTC.

The V call is TRBV20-1, the J call TRBJ1-2; D is unresolved. Germline CDR1 reads DFQATT; CDR2 reads SNEGSKA (reference sequence). V lost 3 bases and J lost 5, with 7 bases in between. This CDR3 has 11 amino acids. The CDR3 DNA follows: TGCAGTGCTAGTATAGCGTATGGCTACACCTTC. Its protein product is CSASIAYGYTF.

J is TRBJ2-1 and V is TRBV5-1, with 11 bases matching TRBD2. After removal of 4 bases from V and 2 bases from J, the junction contained 11 bases not matched to a gene. Germline CDR1 and CDR2: SGHRS and YFSETQ. The CDR3 has 18 residues. CDR3 region: CASSHGSGTSGPYNEQFF. The CDR3 DNA is TGCGCCAGCAGCCACGGCTCCGGGACTAGCGGACCCTACAATGAGCAGTTCTTC.

This chain connects TRBV19 to TRBJ2-3; D unclear. V lost 5 bases to trimming and J lost 2 bases, with 5 bases between them. The CDR3 spans 12 residues. CDR1 and CDR2 from the germline V gene are LNHDA and SQIVND (reference sequence). The CDR3 loop is CASSANTDTQYF. CDR3 nucleotides: TGTGCCAGTAGTGCTAACACAGATACGCAGTATTTT.

V is TRBV28 and J is TRBJ1-2, with D possibly TRBD1 on 5 matching bases. Germline V lookup: CDR1 MDHEN, CDR2 SYDVKM. The CDR3 covers 15 residues. V was trimmed by 7 bases and J by 0 bases, leaving 15 bases between them. CDR3 loop: CASTPSEGSNYGYTF. CDR3 in DNA: TGTGCCAGCACCCCCTCAGAGGGGTCTAACTATGGCTACACCTTC.

This clone was seen only once. The gene calls are TRBV7-9 and TRBJ2-3; 8 bases match TRBD2. Germline trimming cut 5 bases from V and 11 bases from J; bases unmatched to any gene: 9. CDR3 length: 13 amino acids. The germline gives CDR1 SEHNR, CDR2 FQNEAQ (reference sequence). Here the CDR3 DNA reads TGTGCCAGCAGCCCCGGGATAGCGGGGCTGCAGTATTTT. It codes for CASSPGIAGLQYF. Full variable domain (rest looked up from reference TRBV7-9 and TRBJ2-3): DTGVSQNPRHKITKRGQNVTFRCDPISEHNRLYWYRQTLGQGPEFLTYFQNEAQLEKSRLLSDRFSAERPKGSFSTLEIQRTEQGDSAMYLCASSPGIAGLQYFGPGTRLTVL.

The chain links TRBV9 to TRBJ1-2, with D perhaps TRBD1 (6 bases). There are 16 residues in the CDR3. Between the trimmed V and J ends, which lost 5 bases and 1 base, there was a span of 18 bases. The germline V gene encodes CDR1 SGDLS and CDR2 YYNGEE. The CDR3 loop reads CASSLNREGHNYGYTF. As DNA, the CDR3 is TGTGCCAGCAGTCTCAACAGGGAGGGCCATAACTATGGCTACACCTTC. The full variable domain, with the rest looked up from reference TRBV9 and TRBJ1-2, is DSGVTQTPKHLITATGQRVTLRCSPRSGDLSVYWYQQSLDQGLQFLIQYYNGEERAKGNILERFSAQQFPDLHSELNLSSLELGDSALYFCASSLNREGHNYGYTFGSGTRLTVV.

The J gene is TRBJ2-3, the V gene TRBV10-3; 10 bases agree with TRBD2. Germline CDR1 ENHRY, CDR2 SYGVKD. The CDR3 runs to 18 residues. The junction had 6 bases not matched to a gene; V was cut back by 0 bases and J by 0 bases. The CDR3 DNA follows: TGTGCCATCAGTGAGTCTCGGACTAGCGGTTTTAGCACAGATACGCAGTATTTT. Encoded protein: CAISESRTSGFSTDTQYF.

The chain is built from TRBV12-5 and TRBJ1-2, with 9 nucleotides matching TRBD1. Germline CDR1 reads LGHNT; CDR2 reads FRNRAP. The CDR3 is 15 amino acids. J gave up 9 bases and V 2 bases, and 10 bases lay outside the gene matches. The CDR3 loop is CASGLQGTGFISYTF. The CDR3 DNA sequence: TGTGCTAGTGGTTTGCAGGGGACAGGGTTTATCAGCTACACCTTC.

The chain carries TRBV28 and TRBJ2-7; 9 nucleotides align to TRBD1. CDR1 and CDR2 (germline): MDHEN, SYDVKM. The CDR3 extends over 15 amino acids. V shed 4 bases, J shed 7 bases, and the junction held 11 bases outside the gene matches. CDR3 protein: CASSSWGDRDDEQYV. The CDR3 DNA sequence: TGTGCCAGCAGTTCTTGGGGGGACAGGGATGATGAGCAGTACGTC.

This clone was counted a single time. The chain couples TRBV18 to TRBJ1-1; D uncertain. There are 16 residues in the CDR3. Trimming pared 1 base from V and 0 bases from J, leaving 12 bases between. Germline CDR1 is KGHSH and CDR2 is LQKENI. The CDR3 nucleotides read TGTGCCAGCTCACCACGGGGTGGAGCTGTGAACACTGAAGCTTTCTTT. It specifies CASSPRGGAVNTEAFF.

The J gene is TRBJ2-1, the V gene TRBV7-3; perhaps TRBD2 as D (6 bases). The ends were cut back, 4 bases at V and 3 bases at J, with 13 bases in the middle. This CDR3 spans 15 amino acids. CDR1 and CDR2 (germline): SGHTA, FQGTGA. The CDR3 region has the DNA TGTGCCAGCAGCTCCCCGGGGGTCCTCTACAATGAGCAGTTCTTC. As protein: CASSSPGVLYNEQFF.

This clone was counted once. The V gene is TRBV15, the J gene TRBJ1-2; D is uncertain. There are 11 residues in the CDR3. V lost 10 bases to trimming and J lost 6 bases, with 12 bases between them. Germline lookup yields CDR1 LNHNV and CDR2 YYDKDF (reference sequence). The CDR3 protein is CAILDRDGYTF. CDR3 nucleotide sequence: TGTGCCATCCTGGACCGGGATGGCTACACCTTC.

The chain uses TRBV6-5 and TRBJ2-7; D unclear. The CDR3 consists of 13 residues. Germline CDR1 reads MNHEY; CDR2 reads SVGAGI. Trimming stripped 1 base from V and 2 bases from J, with 6 bases between. CDR3 residues: CASSYLSPYEQYV. In DNA form, the CDR3 reads TGTGCCAGCAGTTACTTATCCCCCTACGAGCAGTACGTC.

The chain couples TRBV19 to TRBJ1-5; D unresolved. The V end was cut by 9 bases, the J end by 1 base, with 22 bases between. The CDR3 totals 17 residues. From germline, CDR1 is LNHDA and CDR2 SQIVND (reference sequence). CDR3 sequence reads: CASQVSQTGMSNQPQHF. Written as DNA, the CDR3 is TGTGCCAGCCAAGTATCCCAGACGGGCATGAGCAATCAGCCCCAGCATTTT.

The gene calls are TRBV19 and TRBJ2-4; D unclear. The germline V and J ends were trimmed by 7 bases and 1 base, with 5 bases remaining between them. The CDR3 runs to 12 residues. In germline, CDR1 is LNHDA, CDR2 SQIVND (reference sequence). The CDR3, as DNA: TGTGCCAGTATTGGTGCCAAAAACATTCAGTACTTC. This encodes CASIGAKNIQYF.

The chain recombines TRBV30 with TRBJ1-1; unclear D gene. The CDR3 extends over 13 amino acids. V lost 2 bases and J lost 1, with 8 bases in between. Per germline, CDR1 GTSNPN and CDR2 SVGIG (reference sequence). Here the CDR3 DNA reads TGTGCCTGGAGTCCTAGAGGGAACACTGAAGCTTTCTTT. Encoded protein: CAWSPRGNTEAFF. Full variable domain (rest looked up from reference TRBV30 and TRBJ1-1): SQTIHQWPATLVQPVGSPLSLECTVEGTSNPNLYWYRQAAGRGLQLLFYSVGIGQISSEVPQNLSASRPQDRQFILSSKKLLLSDSGFYLCAWSPRGNTEAFFGQGTRLTVV.

V usage is TRBV6-6 and J usage is TRBJ1-6, with D uncertain. Deletions cut 6 bases from V and 9 bases from J, with 6 bases between. From germline, CDR1 is MNHNY and CDR2 SVGAGI (reference sequence). This CDR3 has 11 amino acids. CDR3 coding DNA: TGTGCCAGCAGATCAAGTTCACCCCTCCACTTT. This codes for CASRSSSPLHF.

The chain's CDR3 is CATLDRRNYGYTF. The DNA for the CDR3 is TGTGCCACCTTAGACAGAAGAAACTATGGCTACACCTTC. The chain couples TRBV28 to TRBJ1-2; tentative D call: TRBD1 (5 bases). Germline CDR1 reads MDHEN; CDR2 reads SYDVKM. The CDR3 length is 13 residues. V was cut by 10 bases and J by 2 bases, with 14 bases left in between.

V usage is TRBV28 and J usage is TRBJ1-2; D not resolved. This CDR3 is 15 amino acids long. With 3 bases removed from V and 3 bases from J, the gap between germline ends came to 14 bases. Germline V gives CDR1 MDHEN, CDR2 SYDVKM. This chain's CDR3 is CASSFTAQRDYGYTF. As DNA, the CDR3 is TGTGCCAGCAGTTTCACGGCCCAGAGGGACTATGGCTACACCTTC.

J is TRBJ2-7 and V is TRBV4-1; no clear D gene. The CDR3 is 15 amino acids. Trimming took 0 bases from V and 3 from J, leaving 12 bases between them. Germline lookup yields CDR1 MGHRA and CDR2 YSYEKL. The CDR3 DNA reads TGCGCCAGCAGCCAAGATCTGGCAGGAAACTACGAGCAGTACGTC. Translating it yields CASSQDLAGNYEQYV.

This clone appeared a few times. The rearrangement uses TRBV7-9 and TRBJ2-5; D is possibly TRBD1 or TRBD2 (5 bases each). The CDR3 is made up of 13 amino acids. Germline V CDR1 and CDR2: SEHNR, FQNEAQ (reference sequence). The CDR3: CAACEGSQETQYF. The CDR3 coding sequence is TGTGCAGCGTGCGAGGGGTCCCAAGAGACCCAGTACTTC.

This chain connects TRBV24-1 to TRBJ2-3, with 10 bases identical to TRBD1. Trimming took 2 bases from V and 2 from J; bases not matched to a gene: 3. Per the germline V gene, CDR1 is KGHDR and CDR2 is SFDVKD. The CDR3 runs to 16 residues. CDR3 protein: CATSDWTGGHTDTQYF. The CDR3 region has the DNA TGTGCCACCAGTGATTGGACAGGGGGGCACACAGATACGCAGTATTTT.

This chain connects TRBV5-4 to TRBJ1-4; 10 positions agree with TRBD1. CDR3 length equals 14 residues. CDR1 and CDR2 from the germline V gene are SGHNT and YYREEE (reference sequence). The J segment lost 5 bases and the V segment lost 4 bases, leaving 2 bases of the junction unmatched. The CDR3: CASSPGQGNEKLFF. CDR3 DNA sequence: TGTGCCAGCAGCCCGGGACAGGGGAATGAAAAACTGTTTTTT.

This sequence joins TRBV4-2 and TRBJ2-5, with 9 bases identical to TRBD2. This CDR3 region has 16 residues. Germline values: CDR1 LGHNA, CDR2 YNFKEQ. Trimming took 3 bases from V and 3 from J; bases not matched to a gene: 8. The CDR3 DNA follows: TGTGCCAGCAGCCAGCCTCTAGCGGGGAATAAAGAGACCCAGTACTTC. Translated, it gives CASSQPLAGNKETQYF.